Presented here are 24 T cell receptor beta chains from one specimen sequenced in a study of blood T cell repertoires in COVID-19. Clones were sequenced by immunoSEQ multiplex PCR, and TCRdb holds only the in-frame ones, with some missing. The sample consists of roughly 250,000 clones, about 87% of them appearing once. The specimen was PBMCs or T cells enriched from blood (not recorded which). Receptors were obtained from a woman between 40 and 55 years old with acute COVID-19.

This chain links TRBV5-4 with TRBJ2-3; D is possibly TRBD1 (5 bases). V lost 0 bases, J lost 2 bases, and 10 bases lay in between. The germline CDR1 and CDR2 sequences are SGHNT and YYREEE (reference sequence). The CDR3 length is 15 residues. CDR3 DNA sequence: TGTGCCAGCAGCTTGGTTGCCAGGGACACAGATACGCAGTATTTT. This codes for CASSLVARDTDTQYF.

V and J are TRBV28 and TRBJ1-2; TRBD1 might be the D (6 bases). V lost 7 bases and J lost 2, with 11 bases in between. The CDR3 sequence is 13 residues long. Germline V lookup: CDR1 MDHEN, CDR2 SYDVKM. Written as DNA, the CDR3 is TGTGCCAGCAACCCCGGGACAAACTATGGCTACACCTTC. Protein product: CASNPGTNYGYTF.

The rearrangement links TRBV7-2 to TRBJ1-4; D might be TRBD1 (5 bases). Germline CDR1 SGHTA, CDR2 FQGNSA. Trimming left V 1 base short and J 6 bases short, with 9 bases between. CDR3 length: 14 residues. The CDR3 DNA is TGTGCCAGCAGCTTAGGGGGCGCGGATGAAAAACTGTTTTTT. Protein: CASSLGGADEKLFF.

This chain uses TRBV5-1 with TRBJ1-2; 9 bases are a match to TRBD1. Germline V gene lookup returns CDR1 SGHRS and CDR2 YFSETQ. The CDR3 contains 16 residues. V was pared by 3 bases and J by 2 bases, with 8 bases of the junction left unmatched. The DNA of the CDR3 is TGCGCCAGCAGCTCGGACCGGGACAGGGAGAACTATGGCTACACCTTC. Translation gives CASSSDRDRENYGYTF.

This CDR3 is CASSFGDRRFYEQYF. As DNA, the CDR3 is TGTGCCAGCAGTTTTGGGGACAGGAGATTCTACGAGCAGTACTTC. The genes are TRBV28 and TRBJ2-7; TRBD1 matches at 8 bases. Per germline, CDR1 MDHEN and CDR2 SYDVKM. The length of the CDR3 is 15 residues. V shed 3 bases, J shed 3 bases, and the junction held 7 bases outside the gene matches. Together with reference TRBV28 and TRBJ2-7, the CDR3 gives the full variable domain: DVKVTQSSRYLVKRTGEKVFLECVQDMDHENMFWYRQDPGLGLRLIYFSYDVKMKEKGDIPEGYSVSREKKERFSLILESASTNQTSMYLCASSFGDRRFYEQYFGPGTRLTVT.

V and J are TRBV4-1 and TRBJ1-2; 9 nucleotides match TRBD1. Germline V CDR1 and CDR2: MGHRA, YSYEKL. The CDR3 covers 17 residues. The J segment lost 4 bases and the V segment lost 3 bases, leaving 12 bases of the junction unmatched. The chain's CDR3 is CASSHNDRDRELYGYTF. In DNA form, the CDR3 reads TGCGCCAGCAGCCATAATGACCGGGACAGGGAACTCTATGGCTACACCTTC.

The chain has TRBV24-1 and TRBJ1-5; 8 nucleotides align to TRBD1. CDR3 length: 15 residues. In germline, CDR1 is KGHDR, CDR2 SFDVKD. The trim removed 4 bases at V and 1 base at J, leaving 2 bases unmatched. DNA for the CDR3: TGTGCCACCAGTGAACGACAGGGGAGCAATCAGCCCCAGCATTTT. It translates to CATSERQGSNQPQHF.

The chain has TRBV2 and TRBJ1-5, with D perhaps matching TRBD1 (5 bases). Germline assignment: CDR1 SNHLY and CDR2 FYNNEI. The CDR3 contains 15 residues. V was cut by 6 bases and J by 2 bases, with 14 bases left in between. Here the CDR3 reads CASSPQGNGNQPQHF. The CDR3 region has the DNA TGTGCCAGCAGCCCTCAGGGAAACGGCAATCAGCCCCAGCATTTT.

The chain carries TRBV19 and TRBJ1-1, with D possibly TRBD1 on 5 matching bases. The CDR3 loop spans 12 amino acids. V was clipped by 5 bases and J by 10 bases, with 14 bases between them. Germline V gene lookup returns CDR1 LNHDA and CDR2 SQIVND (reference sequence). Written as DNA, the CDR3 is TGTGCCAGTAGTCCAAGTCCCGGGGGAGCTTTCTTT. Protein product: CASSPSPGGAFF.

The rearrangement links TRBV2 to TRBJ1-2; TRBD1 aligns across 7 bases. The germline V gene encodes CDR1 SNHLY and CDR2 FYNNEI. The CDR3 sequence is 15 residues long. The V segment lost 6 bases and the J segment 2 bases; nucleotides outside the gene matches: 9. The CDR3 is CASSPRTGPNYGYTF. CDR3 in DNA: TGTGCCAGCAGCCCTCGGACAGGACCCAACTATGGCTACACCTTC.

This chain links TRBV18 with TRBJ2-1; 7 nucleotides agree with TRBD2. Unmatched junction bases numbered 9, after V lost 0 bases and J lost 7 bases. The CDR3 has 16 amino acids. The germline gives CDR1 KGHSH, CDR2 LQKENI. This CDR3 reads CASSPPLASGGNEQFF. The CDR3 DNA reads TGTGCCAGCTCACCACCGTTGGCTAGCGGAGGTAATGAGCAGTTCTTC. The full variable domain, rest sourced from reference TRBV18 and TRBJ2-1, is NAGVMQNPRHLVRRRGQEARLRCSPMKGHSHVYWYRQLPEEGLKFMVYLQKENIIDESGMPKERFSAEFPKEGPSILRIQQVVRGDSAAYFCASSPPLASGGNEQFFGPGTRLTVL.

This chain uses TRBV24-1 with TRBJ2-7; 12 bases are shared with TRBD2. The V gene end was trimmed by 4 bases and the J gene end by 6 bases; junction bases not matched to a gene: 6. This CDR3 region has 15 residues. Germline CDR1 is KGHDR and CDR2 is SFDVKD. This chain's CDR3 is CATSERLAGVFEQYF. CDR3 coding DNA: TGTGCCACCAGTGAGAGACTAGCGGGAGTTTTCGAGCAGTACTTC.

The chain is built from TRBV5-1 and TRBJ2-3, with D unresolved. The germline CDR1 and CDR2 sequences are SGHRS and YFSETQ. The CDR3 length is 13 residues. V was trimmed by 0 bases and J by 4 bases, leaving 6 bases between them. CDR3 sequence: CASSLVLADTQYF. For the CDR3, the DNA is TGCGCCAGCAGCTTGGTTCTCGCAGATACGCAGTATTTT.

V gene TRBV10-2 combines with J gene TRBJ2-1; 7 nucleotides match TRBD2. This CDR3 comprises 15 residues. V shed 3 bases and J 7 bases; nucleotides not matched to a gene: 9. Germline CDR1 reads WSHSY; CDR2 reads SAAADI. CDR3 region: CASSERGGPRNEQFF. For the CDR3, the DNA is TGCGCCAGCAGTGAAAGGGGAGGGCCGCGGAATGAGCAGTTCTTC.

This chain uses TRBV19 with TRBJ1-5, with a weak D call TRBD1 (6 bases). The CDR3 consists of 16 residues. Per the germline V gene, CDR1 is LNHDA and CDR2 is SQIVND (reference sequence). V dropped 5 bases and J dropped 1 base, with 15 bases sitting between them. The CDR3 is CASSFRQEISNQPQHF. The CDR3 region has the DNA TGTGCCAGTAGTTTTCGACAGGAGATAAGCAATCAGCCCCAGCATTTT.

The chain employs TRBV27 and TRBJ2-5; D is possibly TRBD2 (5 bases). Germline V gene sequence: CDR1 MNHEY, CDR2 SMNVEV (reference sequence). The CDR3 has 13 amino acids. V lost 3 bases and J 7 bases, leaving 12 bases between the germline ends. CDR3 DNA: TGTGCCAGCAGTTTGGGTCTAGCAGGGACCCAGTACTTC. It codes for CASSLGLAGTQYF.

V usage is TRBV29-1 and J usage is TRBJ2-4, with D unclear. Trimming stripped 4 bases from V and 6 bases from J, with 13 bases between. Germline-derived CDR1 and CDR2 are SQVTM and ANQGSEA. The CDR3 is 13 residues long. DNA for the CDR3: TGCAGCGTTGCACAGCACCAACGAAACATTCAGTACTTC. Its translation: CSVAQHQRNIQYF. The full variable domain, completed using reference TRBV29-1 and TRBJ2-4, is SAVISQKPSRDICQRGTSLTIQCQVDSQVTMMFWYRQQPGQSLTLIATANQGSEATYESGFVIDKFPISRPNLTFSTLTVSNMSPEDSSIYLCSVAQHQRNIQYFGAGTRLSVL.

The gene calls are TRBV4-1 and TRBJ1-2; D may be TRBD1 (6 bases). Deletions cut 4 bases from V and 3 bases from J, with 9 bases between. The CDR3 spans 13 residues. Per the germline V gene, CDR1 is MGHRA and CDR2 is YSYEKL. CDR3 sequence: CASSPRGDYGYTF. In DNA, the CDR3 is TGCGCCAGCAGCCCCAGGGGCGACTATGGCTACACCTTC.

The chain couples TRBV28 to TRBJ1-1; tentative D call: TRBD1 (6 bases). Germline CDR1 MDHEN, CDR2 SYDVKM. This CDR3 spans 14 amino acids. Between the trimmed V and J ends, which lost 5 bases and 1 base, there was a span of 11 bases. The CDR3 DNA is TGTGCCAGCAGTGTCAGCAGGGGGAACACTGAAGCTTTCTTT. This gives the protein CASSVSRGNTEAFF.

The genes are TRBV7-9 and TRBJ1-3, with TRBD1 identical over 8 bases. CDR1 is SEHNR and CDR2 is FQNEAQ in the germline V gene (reference sequence). The CDR3 is 15 residues long. After removal of 3 bases from V and 5 bases from J, the junction contained 6 bases not matched to a gene. DNA for the CDR3: TGTGCCAGCAGCTTTTCTGGACAGGGACGAAACACCATATATTTT. Protein sequence: CASSFSGQGRNTIYF.

This clone was counted once. The CDR3: CATSGRLAGGPKDEQFF. The CDR3 DNA reads as TGTGCCACCAGTGGCCGACTAGCGGGAGGGCCTAAGGATGAGCAGTTCTTC. This chain links TRBV24-1 with TRBJ2-1; the match to TRBD2 covers 14 bases. CDR1 and CDR2 (germline): KGHDR, SFDVKD. V trimming: 5 bases; J trimming: 8 bases; junction bases outside the gene matches: 10. The CDR3 extends over 17 amino acids.

Only a few counts were recorded for this clone. The same CDR3 arises from other DNA sequences in this sample as well. The rearrangement joins TRBV6-5 to TRBJ1-5; TRBD1 matches at 8 bases. The CDR3 length is 14 residues. CDR1 and CDR2 (germline): MNHEY, SVGAGI. V lost 6 bases to trimming and J lost 1 base; unmatched junction nucleotides: 2. The CDR3 DNA follows: TGTGCCAGCAGGCGGGACAGGAGCAATCAGCCCCAGCATTTT. Translating gives CASRRDRSNQPQHF.

The genes are TRBV5-8 and TRBJ2-1, with D maybe TRBD2 (7 bases). The CDR3 length is 20 residues. V lost 3 bases and J lost 4, with 29 bases in between. In germline, CDR1 is SGHTS, CDR2 YDEGEE. The CDR3 DNA sequence: TGTGCCAGCAGCTCCCGGCTGGGGGGGGCTTTTTTAGGGCGGTACAATGAGCAGTTCTTC. Translated: CASSSRLGGAFLGRYNEQFF.

The chain links TRBV5-4 to TRBJ2-1, with 7 bases matching TRBD2. The CDR3 has 14 residues. Trimming at V came to 4 bases and at J to 3 bases, leaving 4 bases not matched to a gene. Looked up from germline, CDR1 is SGHNT and CDR2 is YYREEE (reference sequence). The CDR3 nucleotides read TGTGCCAGCAGCCTAACTAGCGTCTACAATGAGCAGTTCTTC. It encodes CASSLTSVYNEQFF.